Only a few counts were recorded for the clone carrying this T cell receptor (beta chain). Antigen unknown. These data come from a study of T-cell memory formation after mild COVID-19. UMIs and sample barcodes were carried by the TCR alpha and TCR beta cDNA libraries that 5'RACE produced using constant-segment primers. TCRdb recomputed calls from the 5' RACE reads with MiXCR, one row per CDR3 protein. The sample shows 250,000 to 400,000 distinct CDR3 sequences, approximately 15% of them seen only once. Per germline, CDR1 DFQATT and CDR2 SNEGSKA (reference sequence). This CDR3 is 12 amino acids long. V shed 3 bases and J 8 bases; nucleotides not matched to a gene: 4. Study results and limitations: Balance between CD4 and CD8 was seen in clones contracting day 15 to 85, and a CD4+ lean was seen in later expanders. Some SARS-CoV-2-responding clones were already detected in memory before infection. CD8+ contracting clones occupied EMRA, while CD4+ ones occupied mainly CM and EM.

The chain recombines TRBV20-1 with TRBJ1-3; TRBD1 matches 7 bases. Specimen: PBMCs or a T cell subset sorted from them (not recorded which). The source is a man aged 18 to 29 who had mild COVID-19 (a few samples of this study predate the infection). Cell type and time point are not known. This chain's CDR3 is CSARSQGDTIYF. The CDR3 nucleotides read TGCAGTGCTAGGTCCCAGGGGGACACCATATATTTT.